The clone carrying this T cell receptor (beta chain) occurred many times. This entry belongs to a study of T-cell memory formation after mild COVID-19. CDR3 length equals 15 residues. The ends were cut back, 4 bases at V and 5 bases at J, with 18 bases in the middle. Germline assignment: CDR1 MNHNY and CDR2 SVGAGI (reference sequence). TCRdb itself ran the 5' RACE reads through MiXCR, one entry per CDR3 protein. The sample contains around 35,000 distinct CDR3 sequences, 7.7% of which appear only once. Material: PBMCs or a T cell subset sorted from them (not recorded which). This receptor was identified in a man aged 18 to 35 who had mild COVID-19 (a few samples of this study predate the infection). Cell type and time point are not known. The rearrangement uses TRBV6-6 and TRBJ2-7, with D possibly matching TRBD1 (6 bases). Here the CDR3 DNA reads TGTGCCAGCAGTTTTCCAGGGGATGAACGGGACGAGCAGTACGTC. This codes for CASSFPGDERDEQYV.